Each of the 20 T cell receptor beta chains below was sequenced from the same sample in a study of tumor-infiltrating lymphocytes in localized non-small cell lung cancer. Sequencing used immunoSEQ multiplex PCR; TCRdb keeps in-frame clones, though not all of them. The sample has 15,000 to 20,000 clones; around 73% are singletons. Sequenced: lung tumor tissue. The receptors originated from a human donor with non-small cell lung cancer.

The chain couples TRBV2 to TRBJ2-5; 7 bases are a match to TRBD2. The CDR3 length is 14 residues. Germline CDR1 is SNHLY and CDR2 is FYNNEI. Trimming took 0 bases from V and 7 from J; bases not matched to a gene: 5. The CDR3 region is CASSEALGGRTQYF. The CDR3, as DNA: TGTGCCAGCAGTGAAGCGCTGGGGGGGAGGACCCAGTACTTC.

This chain joins TRBV7-2 and TRBJ2-3; D is undetermined. Trimming stripped 5 bases from V and 2 bases from J, with 14 bases between. The CDR3 is 15 residues long. The germline V gene encodes CDR1 SGHTA and CDR2 FQGNSA. The CDR3 region has the DNA TGTGCCAGCAGCCCCGTTGGAGCGACCACAGATACGCAGTATTTT. This codes for CASSPVGATTDTQYF.

This chain uses TRBV19 with TRBJ2-3; unclear D gene. Germline CDR1 and CDR2: LNHDA and SQIVND (reference sequence). The germline V and J ends were trimmed by 8 bases and 7 bases, with 10 bases remaining between them. CDR3 length equals 11 residues. CDR3 sequence: CASSRSNTQYF. CDR3 sequence (DNA): TGTGCCAGTTCCAGGTCTAATACGCAGTATTTT.

The rearrangement uses TRBV28 and TRBJ2-1, with D possibly being TRBD2 (6 bases). CDR1 is MDHEN and CDR2 is SYDVKM in the germline V gene. The V and J ends lost 6 bases and 6 bases respectively, with 18 bases between them. This CDR3 comprises 15 residues. In nucleotides, the CDR3 is TGTGCCAGCAGCGTCCTTAGCGGAGCCAGCAATGAGCAGTTCTTC. It is translated as CASSVLSGASNEQFF.

This chain links TRBV19 with TRBJ2-1, with D possibly matching TRBD2 (6 bases). CDR1 is LNHDA and CDR2 is SQIVND in the germline V gene (reference sequence). The CDR3 runs to 13 residues. V dropped 3 bases and J dropped 8 bases, with 11 bases sitting between them. CDR3 nucleotide sequence: TGTGCCAGTAGTATGGGACTTACCTATGAGCAGTTCTTC. It yields the protein CASSMGLTYEQFF. The variable domain in full, completed from reference TRBV19 and TRBJ2-1, reads DGGITQSPKYLFRKEGQNVTLSCEQNLNHDAMYWYRQDPGQGLRLIYYSQIVNDFQKGDIAEGYSVSREKKESFPLTVTSAQKNPTAFYLCASSMGLTYEQFFGPGTRLTVL.

Comments on this clone: The sample contains more than one DNA sequence encoding this CDR3. This CDR3 reads CASSSGHSGNTIYF. In nucleotides, the CDR3 is TGTGCCAGCAGCTCCGGGCATTCTGGAAACACCATATATTTT. The rearrangement links TRBV7-2 to TRBJ1-3, with unresolved D. Germline V CDR1 and CDR2: SGHTA, FQGNSA. V lost 4 bases, J lost 1 base, and 8 bases lay in between. CDR3 length: 14 residues.

J is TRBJ2-7 and V is TRBV7-3; D is ambiguous. The V and J ends lost 2 bases and 1 base respectively, with 12 bases between them. CDR3 length equals 15 residues. Germline CDR1 reads SGHTA; CDR2 reads FQGTGA. CDR3 in amino acids: CASSLRAGSSYEQYF. Here the CDR3 DNA reads TGTGCCAGCAGCTTACGGGCAGGTTCTTCCTACGAGCAGTACTTC.

The J gene is TRBJ2-1, the V gene TRBV19, with D possibly TRBD2 on 5 matching bases. With 7 bases removed from V and 8 bases from J, the gap between germline ends came to 12 bases. There are 12 residues in the CDR3. The germline gives CDR1 LNHDA, CDR2 SQIVND (reference sequence). CDR3 in amino acids: CASKGEPDEQFF. CDR3 nucleotides: TGTGCCAGTAAGGGAGAGCCGGATGAGCAGTTCTTC.

This clone was found a few times. The chain has TRBV30 and TRBJ1-5, with 8 bases identical to TRBD1. The CDR3 extends over 14 amino acids. With V trimmed by 2 bases and J by 6 bases, 6 bases remained unmatched. The germline V gene has CDR1 GTSNPN and CDR2 SVGIG (reference sequence). As DNA, the CDR3 is TGTGCCTGGAGTATGCCAGGGGGCTTTCAGCCCCAGCATTTT. Protein: CAWSMPGGFQPQHF.

This clone came up once. The V call is TRBV6-5, the J call TRBJ2-7; 7 bases match TRBD1. The CDR3 is 13 amino acids. V gave up 7 bases and J gave up 6 bases; unmatched junction bases: 9. CDR1 and CDR2 (germline): MNHEY, SVGAGI. CDR3: CASTGTTGTEQYF. The DNA of the CDR3 is TGTGCCAGCACCGGAACGACAGGGACCGAGCAGTACTTC.

V and J are TRBV6-5 and TRBJ2-5; D could derive from TRBD1 or TRBD2 (5 bases each). Gene TRBJ2-7 matches the end of the DNA better, so the J call may be wrong. Germline CDR1 MNHEY, CDR2 SVGAGI. The CDR3 is 12 residues long. Written as DNA, the CDR3 is TGTGCCAGCAGTGGGGACGGCTACGAGCAGTACTTC. Translating gives CASSGDGYEQYF.

The chain carries TRBV10-1 and TRBJ2-3, with 10 bases matching TRBD2. The CDR3 totals 20 residues. V lost 0 bases to trimming and J lost 0 bases; unmatched junction nucleotides: 12. Germline V gene data show CDR1 as WNHNN and CDR2 as SYGVQD (reference sequence). The CDR3 here is CASSESIAGGTLTSTDTQYF. Written as DNA, the CDR3 is TGCGCCAGCAGTGAGTCGATAGCGGGGGGCACATTAACTAGCACAGATACGCAGTATTTT.

The CDR3 protein is CASSLHDNQETQYF. The CDR3 coding sequence is TGCGCCAGCAGCCTCCACGACAACCAAGAGACCCAGTACTTC. The V and J genes are TRBV4-1 and TRBJ2-5; D ambiguous. The CDR3 has 14 residues. The ends were cut back, 4 bases at V and 0 bases at J, with 9 bases in the middle. Germline lookup yields CDR1 MGHRA and CDR2 YSYEKL.

The chain couples TRBV28 to TRBJ2-7; possibly TRBD1 for D (5 bases). Trimming shortened V by 6 bases and J by 7 bases, and 16 bases separated the two germline ends. This CDR3 contains 13 residues. Germline assignment: CDR1 MDHEN and CDR2 SYDVKM. CDR3 protein: CASRTLSKGEQYF. The CDR3, as DNA: TGTGCCAGCAGGACTCTCTCAAAGGGGGAGCAGTACTTC.

Only a few counts were recorded for this clone. The CDR3 spells CASSYDPGSNQPQHF. DNA of the CDR3: TGTGCCAGCAGTTACGACCCCGGATCAAATCAGCCCCAGCATTTT. This chain links TRBV6-5 with TRBJ1-5; D unresolved. This CDR3 contains 15 residues. The germline V and J ends were trimmed by 2 bases and 4 bases, with 12 bases remaining between them. Germline CDR1 MNHEY, CDR2 SVGAGI.

The chain joins TRBV19 to TRBJ1-4, with 9 bases aligning to TRBD1. The ends lost 4 bases at V and 0 bases at J; junction bases unmatched: 0. Germline lookup yields CDR1 LNHDA and CDR2 SQIVND (reference sequence). The CDR3 has 15 residues. CDR3 sequence reads: CASSRTGATNEKLFF. For the CDR3, the DNA is TGTGCCAGTAGTAGGACAGGGGCAACTAATGAAAAACTGTTTTTT.

This sequence joins TRBV28 and TRBJ1-2; D not certain. V lost 6 bases and J 3 bases, leaving 8 bases between the germline ends. The CDR3 extends over 12 amino acids. The V gene's germline CDR1 is MDHEN and CDR2 SYDVKM. The CDR3 spells CASSSEYYGYTF. As DNA, the CDR3 is TGTGCCAGCAGCTCGGAGTACTATGGCTACACCTTC.

The gene calls are TRBV19 and TRBJ2-5, with no clear D. The V end was cut by 10 bases, the J end by 1 base, with 13 bases between. CDR3 length: 13 amino acids. Germline CDR1 is LNHDA and CDR2 is SQIVND (reference sequence). CDR3 in amino acids: CATRKGLQETQYF. Written as DNA, the CDR3 is TGTGCCACTAGAAAGGGTCTCCAAGAGACCCAGTACTTC.

The J gene is TRBJ2-7, the V gene TRBV28; D is tentatively TRBD1 or TRBD2 (5 bases each). Germline V gene data show CDR1 as MDHEN and CDR2 as SYDVKM. This CDR3 region has 14 residues. The germline V and J ends were trimmed by 6 bases and 2 bases, with 14 bases remaining between them. The CDR3 protein is CASRRERGAYEQYF. The CDR3 DNA is TGTGCCAGCAGGAGAGAGAGGGGAGCCTACGAGCAGTACTTC.

The chain links TRBV4-2 to TRBJ1-3; maybe TRBD1 (5 bases). V was pared by 0 bases and J by 2 bases, with 14 bases between. The CDR3 totals 17 residues. Germline V gene sequence: CDR1 LGHNA, CDR2 YNFKEQ. The CDR3, as DNA: TGTGCCAGCAGCCAAGACCCTAGGTCCAGGGCTGGAAACACCATATATTTT. It encodes CASSQDPRSRAGNTIYF.